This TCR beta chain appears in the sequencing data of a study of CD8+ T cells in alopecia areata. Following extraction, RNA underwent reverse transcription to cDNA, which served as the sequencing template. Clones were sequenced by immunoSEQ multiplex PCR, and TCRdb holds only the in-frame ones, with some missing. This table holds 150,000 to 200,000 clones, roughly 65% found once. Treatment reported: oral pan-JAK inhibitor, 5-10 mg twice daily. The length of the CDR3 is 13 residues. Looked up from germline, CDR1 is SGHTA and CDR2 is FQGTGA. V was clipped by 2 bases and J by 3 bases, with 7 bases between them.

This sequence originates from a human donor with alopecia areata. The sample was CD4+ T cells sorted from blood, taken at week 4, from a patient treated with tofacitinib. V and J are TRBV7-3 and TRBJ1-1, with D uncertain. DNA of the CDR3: TGTGCCAGCAGCTTATCGCCCGACACTGAAGCTTTCTTT. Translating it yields CASSLSPDTEAFF.